This T cell receptor beta chain was captured by sequencing in a study of T cells in Graves' hyperthyroidism and ophthalmopathy. Notes on the study in general: Most clonotypes expanded in the thyroid (above 0.001) were also present in blood.

For this clonotype: Antigen: not known.

Amplification yielded TCR beta CDR3 regions, with RNA transcripts as the source. The HTBI primer set was used in a first-round RT-PCR of the TCR CDR3. TCRdb analysed the multiplex PCR reads with MiXCR anew, one entry per CDR3 protein. There are hundreds of thousands of distinct CDR3 sequences in the sample; just under 45% occur only once, and under 8.5% lies in the top ten. The CDR3 covers 15 residues. V lost 6 bases, J lost 5 bases, and 11 bases stayed unmatched. This TCR was sampled from an adult man with Graves' disease, either hyperthyroidism or ophthalmopathy (not recorded which). The chain is built from TRBV7-1 and TRBJ2-7; TRBD2 aligns across 9 bases. TRBV7-1 belongs to the ORF category, with a function that is uncertain. Sequenced material: peripheral blood or thyroid tissue (not recorded which). The CDR3 here is CASRQVASGTHEQYF. DNA for the CDR3: TGTGCCAGCAGGCAAGTAGCTAGCGGGACCCACGAGCAGTACTTC.